This T cell receptor (beta chain) emerged from a study of blood T cell repertoires in COVID-19. Study background: From the United States, Italy and Spain came samples of acute and convalescent COVID-19.

Sequenced by immunoSEQ multiplex PCR; TCRdb stores in-frame clones only, minus some. The table includes about 140,000 clones, around 86% detected once. Participant-reported clinical history was the basis for cohort assignment. All recovered Cohort 3 donors got two negative PCRs, got clearance, or saw symptom resolution. CDR1 and CDR2 from the germline V gene are LNHDA and SQIVND (reference sequence). The CDR3 spans 15 residues. With V trimmed by 6 bases and J by 2 bases, 9 bases remained unmatched. Sequenced material: PBMCs or T cells enriched from blood (not recorded which). The gene calls are TRBV19 and TRBJ2-7; 8 nucleotides align to TRBD1. This clonotype originated in a man aged 50 or older who had recovered from COVID-19. CDR3 coding DNA: TGTGCCAGTAGCCGCAAAACGGACAGGGCCTACGAGCAGTACTTC. Amino acid sequence: CASSRKTDRAYEQYF. Full variable domain (remainder filled in from reference TRBV19 and TRBJ2-7): DGGITQSPKYLFRKEGQNVTLSCEQNLNHDAMYWYRQDPGQGLRLIYYSQIVNDFQKGDIAEGYSVSREKKESFPLTVTSAQKNPTAFYLCASSRKTDRAYEQYFGPGTRLTVT.